This is a list of T cell receptor beta chains from one sample in a study of T cell changes during pregnancy in multiple sclerosis. Clones were sequenced by immunoSEQ multiplex PCR, and TCRdb holds only the in-frame ones, with some missing. This table has around 43,000 clones, approximately 90% appearing once. The input for sequencing was CD4+ T cells from peripheral blood mononuclear cells, taken before pregnancy. Every receptor here comes from a female donor with multiple sclerosis, enrolled in a pregnancy study. Each CDR3 is given with its conserved first and last residue. A D gene is named only where the DNA matches it firmly. Size is omitted from some rows. Given values are once, few, many or a class for expanded clones.

V gene,J gene,clone size,D gene,CDR3 DNA,CDR3 protein
TRBV6-1,TRBJ1-1,once,-,TGTGCCAGCAGTAAAACGGACAGGAACACTGAAGCTTTCTTT,CASSKTDRNTEAFF
TRBV19,TRBJ2-1,-,-,TGTGCCAGTACCCTCACCCGAACTAGTTATGAGCAGTTCTTC,CASTLTRTSYEQFF
TRBV12-5,TRBJ2-1,-,TRBD2,TGTGCTAGTGCCTGGGGCGGGAGGGATTACAATGAGCAGTTCTTC,CASAWGGRDYNEQFF
TRBV28,TRBJ1-2,once,-,TGTGCCAGCAGTTTAGTAACAGGGTTTATCTATGGCTACACCTTC,CASSLVTGFIYGYTF
TRBV4-1,TRBJ2-3,-,-,TGCGCCAGCAGCCTCCTACAGCAGAGCACAGATACGCAGTATTTT,CASSLLQQSTDTQYF
TRBV18,TRBJ1-4,-,TRBD1,TGTGCCAGCTCAAAAGATCGGGACAGGGCTGAAAAACTGTTTTTT,CASSKDRDRAEKLFF
TRBV5-1,TRBJ2-1,-,-,TGCGCCAGCAGCTTGGCCAATACCGGGGGGCCGGAGCAGTTCTTC,CASSLANTGGPEQFF
TRBV18,TRBJ2-1,once,TRBD2,TGTGCCAGCTCACCTCTCGGACTAGCGGGAGCTTCACGGAATGAGCAGTTCTTC,CASSPLGLAGASRNEQFF
TRBV18,TRBJ2-2,-,-,TGTGCCGGCTCACCACTGCGGCGTGGGGCTAGCGCCACCGGGGAGCTGTTTTTT,CAGSPLRRGASATGELFF
TRBV9,TRBJ1-1,-,-,TGTGCCAGCAGCCCCCAAGCGGGTGGCACTGAAGCTTTCTTT,CASSPQAGGTEAFF
TRBV18,TRBJ1-5,-,-,TGTGCCAGCTCACGTACGGAGGGGTTCAATCAGCCCCAGCATTTT,CASSRTEGFNQPQHF
TRBV6-5,TRBJ2-7,-,TRBD1,TGTGCCAGCAGTTACATTACAGGGGCGGCTCTCCACGAGCAGTACTTC,CASSYITGAALHEQYF
TRBV29-1,TRBJ1-5,-,-,TGCAGCGTCCGGACCGGGGGGAATCAGCCCCAGCATTTT,CSVRTGGNQPQHF
TRBV19,TRBJ1-2,-,-,TGTGCCAGTAGGAATCCCGGGAACGACTATGGCTACACCTTC,CASRNPGNDYGYTF
TRBV6-6,TRBJ1-5,-,TRBD1,TGTGCCAGCAGCCCACGACAGGGGGATAGCAATCAGCCCCAGCATTTT,CASSPRQGDSNQPQHF
TRBV11-2,TRBJ2-1,-,TRBD2,TGTGCCAGCAGCGCCGGACTAGCGGGAGGTTGGTCGAATGAGCAGTTCTTC,CASSAGLAGGWSNEQFF
TRBV30,TRBJ1-5,few,-,TGTGCCTGGAGTGACGCAGATCAGCCCCAGCATTTT,CAWSDADQPQHF
TRBV19,TRBJ2-1,-,TRBD1,TGTGCCAGTAAGTCCGGACAGGGACGTAGATGGGAGCAGTTCTTC,CASKSGQGRRWEQFF
TRBV5-1,TRBJ2-1,-,TRBD2,TGCGCCAGCAGCTTGGGGAAGAGCGGGAGTCGGTACAATGAGCAGTTCTTC,CASSLGKSGSRYNEQFF
TRBV11-1,TRBJ2-1,-,TRBD2,TGTGCCAGCAGCTTAGAGGGGACTAGCGGGAATGAGCAGTTCTTC,CASSLEGTSGNEQFF
TRBV5-1,TRBJ2-3,-,-,TGCGCCAGCAGCGACAGAGTGGCAGATACGCAGTATTTT,CASSDRVADTQYF
TRBV5-1,TRBJ2-3,once,TRBD2,TGCGCCAGCAGCTTGCGACTAGCGAGTACAGATACGCAGTATTTT,CASSLRLASTDTQYF
TRBV5-4,TRBJ2-6,-,-,TGTGCCAGCAGCTTGAGCGGCCGGGTCTCACTCTCTGGGGCCAACGTCCTGACTTTC,CASSLSGRVSLSGANVLTF
TRBV7-9,TRBJ2-7,-,-,TGTGCCAGCAGCTTCCCGGGAACCTACGAGCAGTACTTC,CASSFPGTYEQYF
TRBV6-5,TRBJ2-1,-,-,TGTGCCAGCGGGAGAATAGGGTCAGATGAGCAGTTCTTC,CASGRIGSDEQFF
TRBV6-5,TRBJ2-7,-,-,TGTGCCAGCAGTTACTCCTTCAGGGGATCTTACGAGCAGTACTTC,CASSYSFRGSYEQYF
TRBV9,TRBJ1-2,-,-,TGTGCCAGCAGCACCTTCACAGGGCTCTATGGCTACACCTTC,CASSTFTGLYGYTF
TRBV5-4,TRBJ2-7,-,-,TGTGCCAGCAGCATCGTAACAGGAAACCGTTACGAGCAGTACTTC,CASSIVTGNRYEQYF